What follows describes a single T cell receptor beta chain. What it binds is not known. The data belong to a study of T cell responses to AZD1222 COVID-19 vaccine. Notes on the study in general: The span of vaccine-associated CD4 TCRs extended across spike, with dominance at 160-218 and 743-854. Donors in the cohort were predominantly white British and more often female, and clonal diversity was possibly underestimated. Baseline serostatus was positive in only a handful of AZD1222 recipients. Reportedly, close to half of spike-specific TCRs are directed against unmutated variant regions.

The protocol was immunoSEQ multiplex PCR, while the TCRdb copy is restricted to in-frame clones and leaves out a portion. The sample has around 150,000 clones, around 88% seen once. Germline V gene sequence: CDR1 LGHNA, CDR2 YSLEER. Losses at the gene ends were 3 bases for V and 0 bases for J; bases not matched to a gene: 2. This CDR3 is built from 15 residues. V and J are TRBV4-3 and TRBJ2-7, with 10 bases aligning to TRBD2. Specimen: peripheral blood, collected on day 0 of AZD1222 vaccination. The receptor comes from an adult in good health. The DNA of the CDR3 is TGCGCCAGCAGCCAGGCTAGCGGGAGCTCCTACGAGCAGTACTTC. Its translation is CASSQASGSSYEQYF.